This T cell receptor beta chain was documented in a study of cytomegalovirus exposure and HLA in healthy donors. Study-level background: The study's early data release held about 80 million unique TCRs from HLA-typed donors.

Comment on this clone: Its antigen is as yet unknown.

PCR primers comprised 60 Vbeta and 13 Jbeta primers. TCRdb keeps only in-frame clones here, not all; method: immunoSEQ multiplex PCR. This table has 130,000 or so clones, 6.5% to 9.5% appearing once. Points from the study as a whole: Researchers reported in a later analysis that common viral pathogens appeared linked to several top clusters. Analyzed later, most CMV-associated TCR beta chains appeared HLA-restricted.

Germline-derived CDR1 and CDR2 are SGHVS and FQNEAQ. The CDR3 sequence is 14 residues long. The V end lost 5 bases, the J end lost 6 bases, and 17 bases lay between the germline ends. Sequencing was done on a sample of PBMCs. The rearrangement links TRBV7-8 to TRBJ2-7; perhaps TRBD1 as D (6 bases). The sequence derives from a man in his forties in good health and CMV-seronegative. CDR3 sequence (DNA): TGTGCCAGCAGCATTAGACAGGACTTAGGCGAGCAGTACTTC. It translates to CASSIRQDLGEQYF.